The entry that follows covers one T cell receptor beta chain sequence. Trimming took off 1 base at V and 8 bases at J, with 11 bases between the two ends. Germline CDR1 reads SEHNR; CDR2 reads FQNEAQ (reference sequence). There are 13 residues in the CDR3. This entry belongs to a study of T cells in tumors after PD-1 blockade. The repertoire was sequenced with immunoSEQ multiplex PCR; TCRdb's copy has only in-frame clones and lacks some. The profile covers 4,000 to 5,000 clones, with around two thirds appearing a single time and about 16% taken by the ten largest. This receptor was identified in a human donor with basal cell carcinoma. V gene TRBV7-9 combines with J gene TRBJ1-2, with D possibly TRBD1 on 6 matching bases. Sequencing used tumor tissue, obtained after anti-PD-1 treatment. Here the CDR3 DNA reads TGTGCCAGCAGCTTAGGACCAGGGGTCGGCTACACCTTC. As protein: CASSLGPGVGYTF.